These 27 T cell receptor beta chains came from one sample sequenced in a study of tumor-infiltrating lymphocytes in primary liver carcinoma. The researchers obtained blood RNA from unsorted whole blood and also extracted germline DNA. Making TCR beta cDNA involved around 500 ng total RNA and a constant-region primer. For TCR beta, libraries were produced by three nested multiplex PCR rounds using slightly modified ARM-PCR. Primers for the first two PCR rounds were TRBV1-TRBV30 forward primers and a C-beta reverse primer (about 10 cycles per round). TCRdb analysed the multiplex PCR reads with MiXCR anew, one entry per CDR3 protein. The data hold about 330,000 distinct CDR3 sequences, with roughly 61% observed a single time. The sequenced sample was peripheral blood. These receptor sequences come from a man aged 40-49 years with primary liver carcinoma and hepatitis B virus infection.

This clonotype was observed a handful of times. The chain employs TRBV7-9 and TRBJ1-5; tentatively, D is TRBD1 (6 bases). CDR1 is SEHNR, CDR2 FQNEAQ, per germline (reference sequence). The CDR3 sequence is 16 residues long. The V gene lost 5 bases and the J gene lost 6 bases, with 20 bases spanning the gap. The CDR3 coding sequence is TGTGCCAGCAGCCCAAGCGGTACAGGGTTAGGTCAGCCCCAGCATTTT. This codes for CASSPSGTGLGQPQHF.

The rearrangement uses TRBV5-1 and TRBJ2-1; either TRBD1 or TRBD2 may supply D (5 bases each). Looked up from germline, CDR1 is SGHRS and CDR2 is YFSETQ. The CDR3 is made up of 14 amino acids. V was shortened by 1 base and J by 6 bases, with 11 bases between the two germline ends. CDR3 nucleotides: TGCGCCAGCAGCTTGCAGGGCGCGGGCAATGAGCAGTTCTTC. Translation: CASSLQGAGNEQFF.

The sample holds a few counts of this clonotype. A read error may produce the germline difference seen at one junction end. The chain has TRBV4-1 and TRBJ2-7, with 8 positions matching TRBD2. The CDR3 runs to 14 residues. Germline lookup yields CDR1 MGHRA and CDR2 YSYEKL. The CDR3 loop is CASSPRAGVYEQYF. The CDR3 coding sequence is TGCGCCAGCAGTCCGAGAGCGGGAGTTTACGAGCAGTATTTC.

About this clonotype: A much larger clone lies a single base off, so this may be a read error. The chain is built from TRBV9 and TRBJ1-3, with a possible D match to TRBD1 (5 bases). The CDR3 is 13 amino acids. Germline V lookup: CDR1 SGDLS, CDR2 YYNGEE. In DNA form, the CDR3 reads TGTGCCGGCAGCGTAGGGGATGGAAACACCATATATTTT. Translated: CAGSVGDGNTIYF.

This clonotype was recorded a few times. V is TRBV5-4 and J is TRBJ2-7; tentatively, D is TRBD1 (6 bases). Germline CDR1 is SGHNT and CDR2 is YYREEE (reference sequence). This CDR3 spans 14 amino acids. The ends were cut back, 4 bases at V and 0 bases at J, with 11 bases in the middle. CDR3 residues: CASSPRDNSYEQYF. The CDR3 DNA follows: TGTGCCAGCAGCCCGAGGGACAACTCCTACGAGCAGTACTTC. Filled out from reference TRBV5-4 and TRBJ2-7, the complete variable domain reads ETGVTQSPTHLIKTRGQQVTLRCSSQSGHNTVSWYQQALGQGPQFIFQYYREEENGRGNFPPRFSGLQFPNYSSELNVNALELDDSALYLCASSPRDNSYEQYFGPGTRLTVT.

This clonotype has only one observation. The CDR3 end shows no conserved phenylalanine or tryptophan, and so a read error is likely. The chain recombines TRBV6-2 or TRBV6-3 with TRBJ2-4; 7 positions match TRBD2. The CDR3 runs 13 residues. The germline V gene encodes CDR1 MNHEY and CDR2 SVGEGT. V dropped 7 bases and J dropped 13; count of bases not matched to a gene: 13. In nucleotides, the CDR3 is TGTGCCAGCACCATTACTAACGGGGGGATCCAGTACCTC. Translating it yields CASTITNGGIQYL.

This chain uses TRBV7-9 with TRBJ2-3; D may be TRBD1 (6 bases). Germline V gene data show CDR1 as SEHNR and CDR2 as FQNEAQ (reference sequence). With 7 bases removed from V and 8 bases from J, the gap between germline ends came to 13 bases. The length of the CDR3 is 12 residues. CDR3 sequence reads: CASTQGPGTQYF. DNA for the CDR3: TGTGCCAGCACACAGGGTCCAGGTACGCAGTATTTT.

Comment on this clonotype: At one end the junction does not follow the germline gene, possibly because of a read error. The chain joins TRBV12-3 or TRBV12-4 to TRBJ2-5; either TRBD1 or TRBD2 may fit D (6 bases each). This CDR3 spans 16 amino acids. The CDR3 coding sequence is TGTGCCGGCAGTTTTGCCAGGACAGTATACGGGGGGACCCAGTACTTC. Translating it yields CAGSFARTVYGGTQYF.

This clonotype has more than one count but fewer than ten. CDR3 sequence reads: CASSLVGQTEQFF. Written as DNA, the CDR3 is TGCGCCAGCAGCTTGGTAGGACAGACGGAGCAGTTCTTC. This sequence joins TRBV5-1 and TRBJ2-1, with a tentative D call TRBD1 (6 bases). The CDR3 length is 13 residues. CDR1 SGHRS and CDR2 YFSETQ come from the germline V gene. V was cut by 0 bases and J by 10 bases, with 11 bases left in between.

V gene TRBV6-1 combines with J gene TRBJ2-7; D is ambiguous. V was cut by 6 bases and J by 4 bases, with 16 bases left in between. There are 14 residues in the CDR3. The V gene's germline CDR1 is MNHNS and CDR2 SASEGT. In DNA, the CDR3 is TGTGCCAGCAGCCGGATTTTGGGGTTGTACGAGCAGTACTTC. Protein product: CASSRILGLYEQYF.

For this clonotype: An end of the junction does not agree with germline; a read error may underlie this. The rearrangement links TRBV6-1 to TRBJ2-6; TRBD1 might be the D (5 bases). Germline CDR1 and CDR2: MNHNS and SASEGT. There are 18 residues in the CDR3. The CDR3 protein is CASREVQGLSSGANVLTF. The CDR3 DNA reads TGTGCCAGCAGAGAAGTCCAGGGATTAAGCTCTGGGGCCAACGTCCTGACTTTC.

This clonotype was counted a single time. This chain links TRBV11-2 with TRBJ1-5; the D is unclear. This CDR3 has 15 amino acids. Germline values: CDR1 SGHAT, CDR2 FQNNGV. For the CDR3, the DNA is TGTGTCTGCAGCTTAAGTATCGAGGGTCATCAGCCCCAGCATTTT. Translated: CVCSLSIEGHQPQHF.

Concerning this clonotype itself: At one end the junction does not follow the germline gene, possibly because of a read error. The chain's CDR3 is CASRGWAVGYNERFF. DNA for the CDR3: TGTGCCAGCAGGGGCTGGGCAGTGGGATACAATGAGCGGTTCTTC. This chain uses TRBV6-5 with TRBJ2-1, with unresolved D. Germline V lookup: CDR1 MNHEY, CDR2 SVGAGI. The CDR3 has 15 residues.

About this clonotype itself: The germline gene is not matched at one end of the junction; a read error may be the cause. The chain links TRBV6-6 to TRBJ2-4; perhaps TRBD2 as D (6 bases). The CDR3 has 16 residues. CDR1 and CDR2 (germline): MNHNY, SVGAGI (reference sequence). CDR3 loop: CASNLGVADYKNIQYF. The CDR3 DNA follows: TGTGCCAGCAATTTAGGAGTAGCGGACTACAAAAACATTCAGTACTTT.

This clonotype was found a few times. The CDR3 region has the DNA TGTGCCAGCAGCTTTGGTGGAAACACCATATATTTT. Translation: CASSFGGNTIYF. The V and J genes are TRBV5-6 and TRBJ1-3; no clear D gene. The length of the CDR3 is 12 residues. Per germline, CDR1 SGHDT and CDR2 YYEEEE. V was shortened by 2 bases and J by 3 bases, with 3 bases between the two germline ends.

This clonotype showed up many times. The rearrangement uses TRBV11-2 and TRBJ2-2; 7 bases fit TRBD1. In germline, CDR1 is SGHAT, CDR2 FQNNGV. The CDR3 length is 18 residues. After removal of 1 base from V and 2 bases from J, the junction contained 10 bases not matched to a gene. CDR3 in amino acids: CASSLVRGGPQNTGELFF. CDR3 in DNA: TGTGCCAGCAGCTTAGTCAGAGGGGGCCCTCAAAACACCGGGGAGCTGTTTTTT.

As concerns this clonotype: One base away lies a much larger clone, so this may be a sequencing read error. This sequence joins TRBV6-5 and TRBJ2-1; D is perhaps TRBD2 (5 bases). This CDR3 has 13 residues. Germline V lookup: CDR1 MNHEY, CDR2 SVGAGI. The V and J ends lost 7 bases and 4 bases respectively, with 11 bases between them. CDR3 region: CASIRGLYNEQFF. CDR3 coding DNA: TGTGCCAGCATTCGGGGTCTTTACAATGAGCAGTTCTTC.

Concerning this clonotype itself: A clone one base away is much larger, so this may be a read error. The rearrangement uses TRBV10-3 and TRBJ2-5, with no clear D. This CDR3 region has 16 residues. The germline V gene has CDR1 ENHRY and CDR2 SYGVKD. The V gene lost 4 bases and the J gene lost 4 bases, with 19 bases spanning the gap. DNA for the CDR3: TGTGCCATCAGTGTCGGTCCGGTAAACCTTCGAGAGACCCAGTACTTC. Amino acids: CAISVGPVNLRETQYF.

This rearrangement joins TRBV11-2 to TRBJ2-7; the D gene is possibly TRBD2 (5 bases). The CDR3 runs 12 residues. Germline V gene sequence: CDR1 SGHAT, CDR2 FQNNGV. The V and J ends lost 1 base and 12 bases respectively, with 13 bases between them. The CDR3 protein is CASSLGGYVRYF. For the CDR3, the DNA is TGTGCCAGCAGCTTAGGAGGGTACGTGAGGTACTTC.

This clonotype was counted only a few times. The chain employs TRBV5-6 and TRBJ1-2, with no clear D. The CDR3 is made up of 13 amino acids. CDR1 and CDR2 from the germline V gene are SGHDT and YYEEEE. V lost 0 bases to trimming and J lost 8 bases, with 11 bases between them. CDR3 sequence reads: CASSLVYSRGYTF. For the CDR3, the DNA is TGTGCCAGCAGCTTGGTTTACTCGAGAGGCTACACCTTC.

The J gene is TRBJ1-5, the V gene TRBV2; D is uncertain. Germline V gives CDR1 SNHLY, CDR2 FYNNEI. The V end lost 0 bases, the J end lost 4 bases, and 10 bases lay between the germline ends. The length of the CDR3 is 15 residues. CDR3 nucleotide sequence: TGTGCCAGCAGTGAAGCCCCAACAAGAAATCAGCCCCAGCATTTT. Its translation is CASSEAPTRNQPQHF.

This clonotype was observed a handful of times. The conserved closing phenylalanine or tryptophan is absent in this CDR3, likely reflecting a read error. The chain joins TRBV30 to TRBJ2-7, with 8 bases aligning to TRBD1. The CDR3 is made up of 13 amino acids. The germline V gene has CDR1 GTSNPN and CDR2 SVGIG (reference sequence). After removal of 4 bases from V and 3 bases from J, the junction contained 5 bases not matched to a gene. The CDR3 nucleotides read TGTGCCTGGAAAGCGACAGGGGACTACGAGCAGTACTTA. This translates into CAWKATGDYEQYL.

A word on this clonotype: Because it lacks the conserved phenylalanine or tryptophan at the end, this CDR3 is likely a read error. The chain uses TRBV11-2 and TRBJ2-1, with D possibly TRBD1 on 5 matching bases. The CDR3 loop spans 15 amino acids. CDR1 is SGHAT, CDR2 FQNNGV, per germline. This chain's CDR3 is CTSSPDPRGHNEQFI. CDR3 DNA sequence: TGTACCAGCAGCCCTGACCCTAGGGGTCACAATGAGCAGTTCATC.

This clonotype turned up a few times. V gene TRBV30 combines with J gene TRBJ2-2; D possibly corresponds to TRBD2 (5 bases). This CDR3 is 12 amino acids long. Trimming removed 4 bases from V and 6 bases from J, with 9 bases in between. CDR1 and CDR2 from the germline V gene are GTSNPN and SVGIG (reference sequence). CDR3 region: CAWTTSSGELFF. In nucleotides, the CDR3 is TGTGCCTGGACTACTAGTTCCGGGGAGCTGTTTTTT.

The J gene is TRBJ2-7, the V gene TRBV11-1, with D possibly matching TRBD2 (5 bases). This CDR3 has 13 amino acids. Per germline, CDR1 SGHAT and CDR2 FQDESV (reference sequence). V lost 7 bases and J 7 bases, leaving 17 bases between the germline ends. The CDR3 DNA reads TGTGCCAGCACTCGGACTGGCGGGTGTGAGCAGTACTTC. Encoded protein: CASTRTGGCEQYF.

The V gene is TRBV11-2, the J gene TRBJ2-5; the D gene is possibly TRBD2 (5 bases). Judging by the DNA end, TRBJ2-1 fits better; the J call may be wrong. The CDR3 covers 13 residues. CDR1 and CDR2 from the germline V gene are SGHAT and FQNNGV. CDR3 region: CASSFGVGDTQFF. The CDR3 DNA follows: TGTGCCAGCAGCTTCGGGGTCGGAGATACCCAGTTCTTC.

As for this clonotype: A much larger clonotype is one base distant, so this may be a read error. Here the CDR3 reads CASKEGANTEAFF. DNA of the CDR3: TGTGCCAGCAAGGAAGGAGCGAACACTGAAGCTTTCTTT. This rearrangement joins TRBV6-6 to TRBJ1-1; no clear D gene. V lost 7 bases to trimming and J lost 1 base, with 10 bases between them. The V gene's germline CDR1 is MNHNY and CDR2 SVGAGI (reference sequence). This CDR3 has 13 amino acids.